The 26 T cell receptor beta chains given below trace back to one sample, sequenced in a study of spatial heterogeneity in lung cancer. Time point indicated: sample taken at primary tumor resection. The input material, whole RNA from tumor, nontumor lung or frozen PBMC, was sequenced unsorted. TCRdb reanalysed the 5' RACE reads using MiXCR and keeps one entry per CDR3 protein. The sample lists 15,000 or so distinct CDR3 sequences; 11% to 15% were seen once. This specimen was PBMCs, taken at surgery. The receptors were sampled from a male donor with early-stage non-small cell lung cancer.

The table lists this clonotype with a few counts. The CDR3 loop is CATSEPSGGPYSYNEQFF. In nucleotides, the CDR3 is TGTGCCACCAGCGAACCTAGCGGGGGGCCTTACTCCTACAATGAGCAGTTCTTC. The V call is TRBV15, the J call TRBJ2-1; 11 nucleotides align to TRBD2. The germline V gene has CDR1 LNHNV and CDR2 YYDKDF (reference sequence). The CDR3 has 18 amino acids. J was trimmed by 0 bases and V by 5 bases; bases with no gene match: 9.

The J gene is TRBJ2-2, the V gene TRBV7-9, with D tentatively TRBD2 (5 bases). Germline V gene lookup returns CDR1 SEHNR and CDR2 FQNEAQ (reference sequence). The CDR3 is made up of 14 amino acids. V lost 1 base and J lost 4, with 7 bases in between. The CDR3 coding sequence is TGTGCCAGCAGCTTAGTCGAGGGCACCGGGGAGCTGTTTTTT. This codes for CASSLVEGTGELFF. Looking up the rest from reference TRBV7-9 and TRBJ2-2 gives the full variable domain: DTGVSQNPRHKITKRGQNVTFRCDPISEHNRLYWYRQTLGQGPEFLTYFQNEAQLEKSRLLSDRFSAERPKGSFSTLEIQRTEQGDSAMYLCASSLVEGTGELFFGEGSRLTVL.

This clonotype was picked up many times. The chain employs TRBV27 and TRBJ1-5; possible D gene TRBD1, 6 bases. The germline V gene encodes CDR1 MNHEY and CDR2 SMNVEV (reference sequence). V lost 2 bases to trimming and J lost 3 bases, with 8 bases between them. This CDR3 comprises 14 residues. The CDR3 protein is CASSLGQNNQPQHF. For the CDR3, the DNA is TGTGCCAGCAGTTTAGGACAGAACAATCAGCCCCAGCATTTT.

The chain couples TRBV30 to TRBJ2-6; D unclear. Germline V CDR1 and CDR2: GTSNPN, SVGIG (reference sequence). The CDR3 runs 13 residues. CDR3 coding DNA: TGTGGCTTTGACTCTCCTGGGGCCAACGTCCTGACTTTC. This gives the protein CGFDSPGANVLTF.

The sample holds a few counts of this clonotype. This rearrangement joins TRBV7-9 to TRBJ2-1; tentatively, D is TRBD1 or TRBD2 (5 bases each). V lost 1 base, J lost 4 bases, and 8 bases lay in between. Germline V gives CDR1 SEHNR, CDR2 FQNEAQ (reference sequence). The CDR3 sequence is 14 residues long. CDR3 DNA: TGTGCCAGCAGCTTAGGGGGCGGGTACAATGAGCAGTTCTTC. Protein product: CASSLGGGYNEQFF.

This clonotype has ten or more counts. V gene TRBV6-7 combines with J gene TRBJ2-7; 7 nucleotides align to TRBD2. TRBV6-7 is an open reading frame whose function is uncertain. This CDR3 spans 14 amino acids. V lost 7 bases and J lost 5; bases outside the gene matches: 11. CDR3 residues: CASNPGEGSDEQYF. CDR3 bases: TGTGCCAGCAACCCGGGGGAGGGGTCCGACGAGCAGTACTTC.

The genes are TRBV2 and TRBJ2-7, with D uncertain. CDR1 is SNHLY, CDR2 FYNNEI, per germline. The ends were cut back, 4 bases at V and 0 bases at J, with 7 bases in the middle. CDR3 size: 13 residues. The CDR3, as DNA: TGTGCCAGCAGTGTCCCTCTCTCCTACGAGCAGTACTTC. Its translation: CASSVPLSYEQYF.

The rearrangement joins TRBV5-1 to TRBJ1-4; possible D gene TRBD1, 5 bases. This CDR3 has 13 amino acids. CDR1 is SGHRS and CDR2 is YFSETQ in the germline V gene. The ends were cut back, 0 bases at V and 7 bases at J, with 7 bases in the middle. The CDR3 region has the DNA TGCGCCAGCAGCTTGGCAGGGACTGAAAAACTGTTTTTT. The encoded protein is CASSLAGTEKLFF. The full variable domain, its missing parts supplied by reference TRBV5-1 and TRBJ1-4, is KAGVTQTPRYLIKTRGQQVTLSCSPISGHRSVSWYQQTPGQGLQFLFEYFSETQRNKGNFPGRFSGRQFSNSRSEMNVSTLELGDSALYLCASSLAGTEKLFFGSGTQLSVL.

This rearrangement joins TRBV27 to TRBJ2-7; 7 bases agree with TRBD1. V was clipped by 0 bases and J by 0 bases; unmatched bases: 5. The CDR3 is made up of 16 amino acids. Per the germline V gene, CDR1 is MNHEY and CDR2 is SMNVEV (reference sequence). The CDR3 spells CASSLSWDRVSYEQYF. CDR3 sequence (DNA): TGTGCCAGCAGTTTATCGTGGGACAGAGTCTCCTACGAGCAGTACTTC.

The J gene is TRBJ1-4, the V gene TRBV5-1; D remains ambiguous. The CDR3 runs to 16 residues. V gave up 2 bases and J gave up 0 bases, with 11 bases separating them. The germline CDR1 and CDR2 sequences are SGHRS and YFSETQ. The chain's CDR3 is CASSFQTPATNEKLFF. CDR3 DNA sequence: TGCGCCAGCAGCTTTCAAACGCCGGCAACTAATGAAAAACTGTTTTTT.

The table lists this clonotype with a few counts. The chain uses TRBV7-8 and TRBJ2-2, with TRBD1 identical over 7 bases. J was trimmed by 1 base and V by 2 bases; bases with no gene match: 10. CDR1 is SGHVS and CDR2 is FQNEAQ in the germline V gene. CDR3 length: 18 residues. CDR3 bases: TGTGCCAGCAGCTTACGTCGAGGGGGCGAAAAGAACACCGGGGAGCTGTTTTTT. The encoded protein is CASSLRRGGEKNTGELFF.

The table lists this clonotype with a few counts. The V gene is TRBV5-4, the J gene TRBJ2-7, with D perhaps TRBD1 or TRBD2 (5 bases each). Per germline, CDR1 SGHNT and CDR2 YYREEE (reference sequence). V dropped 4 bases and J dropped 2 bases, with 10 bases sitting between them. The CDR3 runs to 13 residues. This chain's CDR3 is CASSRDGAYEQYF. CDR3 bases: TGTGCCAGCAGCCGGGACGGTGCCTACGAGCAGTACTTC.

The chain joins TRBV4-1 to TRBJ1-1; the match to TRBD1 covers 7 bases. In germline, CDR1 is MGHRA, CDR2 YSYEKL. V gave up 1 base and J gave up 5 bases; unmatched junction bases: 10. The CDR3 is made up of 16 amino acids. CDR3 nucleotide sequence: TGCGCCAGCAGCCAAGGGAGGATACAGGGGAGAACTGAAGCTTTCTTT. This gives the protein CASSQGRIQGRTEAFF.

The sample holds a few counts of this clonotype. For the CDR3, the DNA is TGTGCCAGCAGTGAGGGACTAGCCACCGGGGAGCTGTTTTTT. Translating it yields CASSEGLATGELFF. The V and J genes are TRBV28 and TRBJ2-2, with 9 bases lining up with TRBD2. Germline V gene data show CDR1 as MDHEN and CDR2 as SYDVKM. The J segment lost 4 bases and the V segment lost 5 bases, leaving 2 bases of the junction unmatched. This CDR3 comprises 14 residues. Full variable domain (remainder filled in from reference TRBV28 and TRBJ2-2): DVKVTQSSRYLVKRTGEKVFLECVQDMDHENMFWYRQDPGLGLRLIYFSYDVKMKEKGDIPEGYSVSREKKERFSLILESASTNQTSMYLCASSEGLATGELFFGEGSRLTVL.

There are many counts of this clonotype. The chain employs TRBV15 and TRBJ2-7; tentative D call: TRBD2 (5 bases). The CDR3 has 14 residues. Trimming took off 0 bases at V and 2 bases at J, with 8 bases between the two ends. CDR1 is LNHNV and CDR2 is YYDKDF in the germline V gene (reference sequence). The CDR3 is CATSRERVTYEQYF. In nucleotides, the CDR3 is TGTGCCACCAGCAGAGAGAGGGTGACCTACGAGCAGTACTTC.

This clonotype occurred many times. This sequence joins TRBV4-2 and TRBJ2-3; D is unclear. This CDR3 comprises 14 residues. V was pared by 3 bases and J by 2 bases, with 9 bases between. Looked up from germline, CDR1 is LGHNA and CDR2 is YNFKEQ. DNA of the CDR3: TGTGCCAGCAGCCAGGACCGTTTCACAGATACGCAGTATTTT. It translates to CASSQDRFTDTQYF.

The rearrangement links TRBV11-2 to TRBJ2-5; D may be TRBD2 (6 bases). Germline-derived CDR1 and CDR2 are SGHAT and FQNNGV. Between the trimmed V and J ends, which lost 0 bases and 5 bases, there was a span of 10 bases. This CDR3 has 14 amino acids. CDR3 nucleotide sequence: TGTGCCAGCAGCTTAGAAGCGGGCTGGGAGACCCAGTACTTC. Its translation is CASSLEAGWETQYF.

This chain joins TRBV6-5 and TRBJ1-6, with D tentatively TRBD1 (6 bases). Trimming shortened V by 5 bases and J by 4 bases, and 12 bases separated the two germline ends. The germline V gene has CDR1 MNHEY and CDR2 SVGAGI. This CDR3 comprises 15 residues. The DNA of the CDR3 is TGTGCCAGCAGTGTGACAGGAGATTATAATTCACCCCTCCACTTT. Its protein is CASSVTGDYNSPLHF.

This chain connects TRBV5-1 to TRBJ2-1; TRBD2 matches 9 bases. CDR3 length equals 15 residues. In germline, CDR1 is SGHRS, CDR2 YFSETQ. Trimming removed 2 bases from V and 8 bases from J; junction bases left unmatched: 8. CDR3 sequence: CASSLSSSGGDEQFF. The CDR3 coding sequence is TGCGCCAGCAGCTTATCGAGTAGCGGGGGAGATGAGCAGTTCTTC.

This clonotype has a count of ten or more. V gene TRBV10-2 combines with J gene TRBJ1-2; 7 bases match TRBD1. Germline lookup yields CDR1 WSHSY and CDR2 SAAADI. The junction had 2 bases not matched to a gene; V was cut back by 3 bases and J by 4 bases. The CDR3 spans 13 residues. CDR3 coding DNA: TGCGCCAGCAGTGAAGGGACAGCCTATGGCTACACCTTC. This sequence encodes CASSEGTAYGYTF.

The table lists this clonotype with many counts. The chain uses TRBV11-2 and TRBJ2-4; 7 bases match TRBD1. The CDR3 totals 16 residues. Unmatched junction bases numbered 5, after V lost 1 base and J lost 2 bases. Germline assignment: CDR1 SGHAT and CDR2 FQNNGV. Here the CDR3 reads CASSLVGQTPKNIQYF. CDR3 nucleotide sequence: TGTGCCAGCAGCTTAGTGGGACAGACTCCCAAAAACATTCAGTACTTC. Filled out from reference TRBV11-2 and TRBJ2-4, the complete variable domain reads EAGVAQSPRYKIIEKRQSVAFWCNPISGHATLYWYQQILGQGPKLLIQFQNNGVVDDSQLPKDRFSAERLKGVDSTLKIQPAKLEDSAVYLCASSLVGQTPKNIQYFGAGTRLSVL.

This clonotype was seen repeatedly, ten times or more. The chain recombines TRBV2 with TRBJ2-5; a possible D gene is TRBD2 (5 bases). The CDR3 covers 11 residues. The V end was cut by 7 bases, the J end by 5 bases, with 8 bases between. Germline lookup yields CDR1 SNHLY and CDR2 FYNNEI. As DNA, the CDR3 is TGTGCCAGCAAAAGGGAGGAGACCCAGTACTTC. As protein: CASKREETQYF.

This clonotype has ten or more counts. This chain joins TRBV28 and TRBJ2-1, with D possibly being TRBD1 or TRBD2 (6 bases each). V shed 6 bases and J shed 7 bases, with 16 bases lying between them. The CDR3 spans 14 residues. CDR1 and CDR2 (germline): MDHEN, SYDVKM. CDR3 DNA sequence: TGTGCCAGCAGCGGAGGGGCAGGGGATAATGAGCAGTTCTTC. Translated, it gives CASSGGAGDNEQFF.

There are a few counts of this clonotype. The V gene is TRBV28, the J gene TRBJ2-2; the D gene is possibly TRBD2 (7 bases). CDR3 size: 17 residues. Germline V gene lookup returns CDR1 MDHEN and CDR2 SYDVKM. Trimming removed 5 bases from V and 4 bases from J, with 20 bases in between. The CDR3 region has the DNA TGTGCCAGCAGTCTAAAAATGGGGGGGCGCGCCACCGGGGAGCTGTTTTTT. It yields the protein CASSLKMGGRATGELFF. The whole variable domain, remainder taken from reference TRBV28 and TRBJ2-2, is DVKVTQSSRYLVKRTGEKVFLECVQDMDHENMFWYRQDPGLGLRLIYFSYDVKMKEKGDIPEGYSVSREKKERFSLILESASTNQTSMYLCASSLKMGGRATGELFFGEGSRLTVL.

The V gene is TRBV20-1, the J gene TRBJ1-2; the D is unclear. V was pared by 6 bases and J by 3 bases, with 14 bases between. This CDR3 region has 13 residues. The germline CDR1 and CDR2 sequences are DFQATT and SNEGSKA (reference sequence). CDR3 residues: CSASMEGYYGYTF. CDR3 sequence (DNA): TGCAGTGCCAGCATGGAGGGATACTATGGCTACACCTTC.

The chain joins TRBV6-2 or TRBV6-3 to TRBJ1-5, with 11 bases identical to TRBD1. V lost 2 bases to trimming and J lost 6 bases; unmatched junction nucleotides: 3. CDR1 is MNHEY and CDR2 is SVGEGT in the germline V gene. This CDR3 spans 15 amino acids. The CDR3 nucleotides read TGTGCCAGCAGTTACGGGACAGGGGGTTCTCAGCCCCAGCATTTT. It specifies CASSYGTGGSQPQHF.